The clone carrying this TCR beta chain was recorded only once. The trim removed 6 bases at V and 4 bases at J, leaving 10 bases unmatched. This CDR3 spans 15 amino acids. CDR1 is KGHSH and CDR2 is LQKENI in the germline V gene. TCRdb's copy holds only in-frame clones and misses some; the assay was immunoSEQ multiplex PCR. The sample yields 90,000 to 120,000 clones, more than 90% seen once. The data derive from a study of T cell changes during pregnancy in multiple sclerosis. The TCR sequence derives from a female donor with multiple sclerosis, enrolled in a pregnancy study. The chain has TRBV18 and TRBJ2-7; 9 bases line up with TRBD1. The sample in question was peripheral blood, obtained in the second trimester of pregnancy. Here the CDR3 DNA reads TGTGCCAGCTCGCTAAGGGGGACAGGGTCTTACGAGCAGTACTTC. Its translation: CASSLRGTGSYEQYF.